These 19 T cell receptor beta chains were sequenced from one sample in a study. TCRdb redid the calling of the 5' RACE reads with MiXCR, one entry per CDR3 protein. In the table there are 45,000 to 55,000 distinct CDR3 sequences, around 24% of which are singletons. The sequenced material came from tumor-infiltrating naive CD4+ T cells sorted from the breast tumor. Noted subset: naive CD4+ T cells, CD4+CD45RA+CD25-. The origin of the receptors is a female donor with breast cancer.

The rearrangement joins TRBV7-9 to TRBJ2-1; D may be TRBD1 or TRBD2 (5 bases each). Germline lookup yields CDR1 SEHNR and CDR2 FQNEAQ (reference sequence). The CDR3 has 12 residues. Between the trimmed V and J ends, which lost 2 bases and 10 bases, there was a span of 9 bases. The CDR3 sequence: CASSLMGDEQFF. The CDR3 coding sequence is TGTGCCAGCAGCTTAATGGGGGACGAGCAGTTCTTC.

This chain links TRBV7-2 with TRBJ2-7; D gene ambiguous. The CDR3 totals 12 residues. Trimming stripped 5 bases from V and 4 bases from J, with 9 bases between. Germline V gives CDR1 SGHTA, CDR2 FQGNSA. The CDR3 DNA follows: TGTGCCAGCAGCCGAACGCAGTACGAGCAGTACTTC. Amino acid sequence: CASSRTQYEQYF.

This clonotype was observed at least ten times. The chain uses TRBV5-1 and TRBJ1-2; D perhaps matches TRBD1 (6 bases). Trimming took off 3 bases at V and 4 bases at J, with 16 bases between the two ends. The CDR3 is made up of 15 amino acids. Germline V gene sequence: CDR1 SGHRS, CDR2 YFSETQ. CDR3 region: CASSSAPQGTYGYTF. CDR3 DNA sequence: TGCGCCAGCAGCTCGGCACCACAGGGTACCTATGGCTACACCTTC.

This clonotype was seen at least ten times. V usage is TRBV7-3 and J usage is TRBJ1-1; no clear D gene. The V and J ends lost 5 bases and 5 bases respectively, with 12 bases between them. This CDR3 is built from 13 residues. Germline V gene lookup returns CDR1 SGHTA and CDR2 FQGTGA. CDR3 nucleotides: TGTGCCAGCAGCCCCGGGCCGAGGACTGAAGCTTTCTTT. It specifies CASSPGPRTEAFF.

This clonotype has only a few counts. J is TRBJ1-1 and V is TRBV12-3 or TRBV12-4; 7 bases map to TRBD1. The length of the CDR3 is 15 residues. The V and J ends lost 6 bases and 6 bases, in that order; junction bases with no gene match: 13. CDR3 region: CASRPKGANAPEAFF. CDR3 coding DNA: TGTGCCAGCAGACCCAAGGGGGCCAATGCCCCTGAAGCTTTCTTT.

This clonotype was counted between two and nine times. The rearrangement links TRBV11-2 to TRBJ2-7, with 12 bases that match TRBD2. Germline V gives CDR1 SGHAT, CDR2 FQNNGV. The V and J ends lost 0 bases and 7 bases, in that order; junction bases with no gene match: 4. The CDR3 length is 15 residues. The CDR3 region has the DNA TGTGCCAGCAGCTTAGATGGACTAGCGGGACTGGAGCAGTACTTC. This encodes CASSLDGLAGLEQYF.

This clonotype occurred a few times. The chain carries TRBV7-2 and TRBJ2-2; 9 bases match TRBD2. The CDR3 length is 15 residues. CDR1 SGHTA and CDR2 FQGNSA come from the germline V gene. The junction had 4 bases not matched to a gene; V was cut back by 0 bases and J by 8 bases. The CDR3 DNA sequence: TGTGCCAGCAGCTTAGCGGCTAGCGGGACTGGGGAGCTGTTTTTT. It is translated as CASSLAASGTGELFF.

As concerns this clonotype: The junction differs from germline at one of its ends, possibly a read error. This chain links TRBV7-7 with TRBJ2-5; D might be TRBD1 (6 bases). The CDR3 covers 13 residues. Germline CDR1 is SSHAT and CDR2 is FNYEAQ (reference sequence). For the CDR3, the DNA is TGTGCTAGCAGCTCCCTGGGGGCAGAGACCCAGTACTTC. Translating it yields CASSSLGAETQYF.

This clonotype was found many times. This chain uses TRBV4-1 with TRBJ2-5, with D maybe TRBD1 (6 bases). The V and J ends lost 1 base and 7 bases respectively, with 7 bases between them. The CDR3 runs 12 residues. CDR1 and CDR2 (germline): MGHRA, YSYEKL. The CDR3 region has the DNA TGCGCCAGCAGCCAAGCAGGGGTGACCCAGTACTTC. Translation: CASSQAGVTQYF.

The gene calls are TRBV6-6 and TRBJ1-1; tentative D call: TRBD1 (6 bases). The V gene lost 6 bases and the J gene lost 0 bases, with 11 bases spanning the gap. Germline V gene data show CDR1 as MNHNY and CDR2 as SVGAGI (reference sequence). This CDR3 is built from 14 residues. CDR3 amino acids: CASSIGQLNTEAFF. In nucleotides, the CDR3 is TGTGCCAGCAGCATCGGACAGTTGAACACTGAAGCTTTCTTT.

The chain uses TRBV30 and TRBJ2-7; no reliable D call. V was pared by 1 base and J by 0 bases, with 10 bases between. CDR1 GTSNPN and CDR2 SVGIG come from the germline V gene (reference sequence). The CDR3 length is 14 residues. The CDR3 loop is CAWSDKAGSYEQYF. As DNA, the CDR3 is TGTGCCTGGAGTGATAAGGCCGGCTCCTACGAGCAGTACTTC. The whole variable domain, filled in from reference TRBV30 and TRBJ2-7, reads SQTIHQWPATLVQPVGSPLSLECTVEGTSNPNLYWYRQAAGRGLQLLFYSVGIGQISSEVPQNLSASRPQDRQFILSSKKLLLSDSGFYLCAWSDKAGSYEQYFGPGTRLTVT.

The rearrangement uses TRBV5-1 and TRBJ1-2; D is unclear. Germline CDR1 is SGHRS and CDR2 is YFSETQ. The CDR3 has 14 residues. Trimming took off 0 bases at V and 4 bases at J, with 10 bases between the two ends. CDR3 DNA: TGCGCCAGCAGCTTGGAAGGGTCCAGCTATGGCTACACCTTC. Translating gives CASSLEGSSYGYTF.

This clonotype was counted many times. The chain combines TRBV5-1 with TRBJ1-1; D ambiguous. CDR3 length: 15 amino acids. V was clipped by 0 bases and J by 1 base, with 10 bases between them. Germline V gives CDR1 SGHRS, CDR2 YFSETQ. The CDR3 coding sequence is TGCGCCAGCAGCTTGGACATGGGCCGGAACACTGAAGCTTTCTTT. This translates into CASSLDMGRNTEAFF. Based on the CDR3 plus reference TRBV5-1 and TRBJ1-1, the full variable domain is KAGVTQTPRYLIKTRGQQVTLSCSPISGHRSVSWYQQTPGQGLQFLFEYFSETQRNKGNFPGRFSGRQFSNSRSEMNVSTLELGDSALYLCASSLDMGRNTEAFFGQGTRLTVV.

This chain uses TRBV20-1 with TRBJ2-1; D is perhaps TRBD2 (5 bases). The V end lost 3 bases, the J end lost 1 base, and 19 bases lay between the germline ends. CDR3 length equals 17 residues. CDR1 is DFQATT and CDR2 is SNEGSKA in the germline V gene (reference sequence). The chain's CDR3 is CSASKRLPEGSYNEQFF. CDR3 DNA sequence: TGCAGTGCTAGTAAAAGACTACCCGAGGGATCCTACAATGAGCAGTTCTTC.

The table lists this clonotype with a few counts. The genes are TRBV11-2 and TRBJ2-5; D gene uncertain. CDR1 is SGHAT, CDR2 FQNNGV, per germline. V was clipped by 1 base and J by 0 bases, with 3 bases between them. This CDR3 has 13 residues. CDR3 sequence: CASSLGNQETQYF. The CDR3 nucleotides read TGTGCCAGCAGCTTAGGGAACCAAGAGACCCAGTACTTC.

The chain uses TRBV7-9 and TRBJ2-1; D is perhaps TRBD2 (5 bases). The length of the CDR3 is 16 residues. Trimming took 6 bases from V and 8 from J, leaving 23 bases between them. Germline V gives CDR1 SEHNR, CDR2 FQNEAQ (reference sequence). The DNA of the CDR3 is TGTGCCAGCAGATTAACGTCTGGGAGTGGGATTGATGAGCAGTTCTTC. This translates into CASRLTSGSGIDEQFF.

This clonotype was seen more than once but under ten times. J is TRBJ2-7 and V is TRBV11-3; D remains ambiguous. Germline assignment: CDR1 SGHNT and CDR2 YENEEA. V lost 1 base, J lost 2 bases, and 6 bases lay in between. The CDR3 contains 13 residues. As DNA, the CDR3 is TGTGCCAGCAGCTTAGGCCGCACCTACGAGCAGTACTTC. This translates into CASSLGRTYEQYF.

This clonotype was observed a handful of times. V and J are TRBV7-3 and TRBJ2-3; 7 bases map to TRBD2. V lost 1 base to trimming and J lost 6 bases; unmatched junction nucleotides: 7. The CDR3 loop spans 15 amino acids. Looked up from germline, CDR1 is SGHTA and CDR2 is FQGTGA. Here the CDR3 reads CASSLNSGIADTQYF. CDR3 nucleotides: TGTGCCAGCAGCTTAAACAGCGGGATAGCGGATACGCAGTATTTT. Using reference TRBV7-3 and TRBJ2-3 for the parts outside the CDR3, the full variable domain is GAGVSQTPSNKVTEKGKYVELRCDPISGHTALYWYRQSLGQGPEFLIYFQGTGAADDSGLPNDRFFAVRPEGSVSTLKIQRTERGDSAVYLCASSLNSGIADTQYFGPGTRLTVL.

In this sample, this clonotype turned up a few times. The chain recombines TRBV5-6 with TRBJ1-1; D not resolved. Germline loops: CDR1 SGHDT, CDR2 YYEEEE. V was trimmed by 2 bases and J by 2 bases, leaving 10 bases between them. The CDR3 consists of 14 residues. The CDR3 DNA follows: TGTGCCAGCAGCTTCTCCTGGGCTAACACTGAAGCTTTCTTT. Translated, it gives CASSFSWANTEAFF.